These 28 T cell receptor beta chains share one sample of origin, sequenced in a study of T cell repertoires in cytomegalovirus infection (dated by TCRdb to the late 2010s). Sequencing took place on an Illumina HiSeq 1500. TCRdb passed the public sequencing reads through fastp at Q25 and MiXCR, retaining productive beta sequences. Entries that share a CDR3 protein sequence are merged under the most common genes and DNA. The sample includes 560,000 or so distinct CDR3 sequences, with more than 15% observed a single time. The ten largest clones add up to 20% to 30% of the sample. Material: CD8+ T cells from PBMCs. The receptors come from a human donor in good health (CMV status not recorded). Some clones in this sample may be carry-over from other donors' samples.

Ten or more counts support this clonotype. The chain is built from TRBV27 and TRBJ1-2, with 7 bases that match TRBD1. Germline V gives CDR1 MNHEY, CDR2 SMNVEV (reference sequence). With V trimmed by 6 bases and J by 1 base, 8 bases remained unmatched. The CDR3 covers 15 residues. CDR3 coding DNA: TGTGCCAGCAGGGAAGGGGGCCTTAATAACTATGGCTACACCTTC. This translates into CASREGGLNNYGYTF.

This clonotype has only a few counts. This rearrangement joins TRBV6-5 to TRBJ2-1; the D gene could be TRBD1 or TRBD2 (6 bases each). The length of the CDR3 is 17 residues. The germline V gene encodes CDR1 MNHEY and CDR2 SVGAGI. Trimming removed 4 bases from V and 4 bases from J, with 20 bases in between. Here the CDR3 DNA reads TGTGCCAGCAGTTCAGACCGGGGGCCCACAGGTTACAATGAGCAGTTCTTC. Translated: CASSSDRGPTGYNEQFF.

This clonotype was picked up a small number of times. This rearrangement joins TRBV7-9 to TRBJ1-4, with D unresolved. Germline V gives CDR1 SEHNR, CDR2 FQNEAQ (reference sequence). The CDR3 sequence is 17 residues long. V was cut by 2 bases and J by 1 base, with 14 bases left in between. CDR3 bases: TGTGCCAGCAGCTTAAGTGGGAGGTCCGAAACTAATGAAAAACTGTTTTTT. Translation gives CASSLSGRSETNEKLFF. The full variable domain, its missing parts supplied by reference TRBV7-9 and TRBJ1-4, is DTGVSQNPRHKITKRGQNVTFRCDPISEHNRLYWYRQTLGQGPEFLTYFQNEAQLEKSRLLSDRFSAERPKGSFSTLEIQRTEQGDSAMYLCASSLSGRSETNEKLFFGSGTQLSVL.

This clonotype has ten or more counts. J is TRBJ2-2 and V is TRBV7-7; 8 nucleotides align to TRBD2. The CDR3 length is 17 residues. Germline loops: CDR1 SSHAT, CDR2 FNYEAQ (reference sequence). The V gene end was trimmed by 2 bases and the J gene end by 1 base; junction bases not matched to a gene: 6. The CDR3 DNA reads as TGTGCCAGCAGCTTACGATTAGCGGGGTTGAACACCGGGGAGCTGTTTTTT. Encoded protein: CASSLRLAGLNTGELFF.

This clonotype has a handful of counts. V gene TRBV4-2 combines with J gene TRBJ1-4; TRBD1 might be the D (6 bases). This CDR3 is 17 amino acids long. V was cut by 7 bases and J by 8 bases, with 26 bases left in between. Germline CDR1 is LGHNA and CDR2 is YNFKEQ. This CDR3 reads CASTPELGATLKEKLFF. In DNA, the CDR3 is TGTGCCAGCACCCCGGAACTGGGGGCCACCTTAAAGGAAAAACTGTTTTTT.

V usage is TRBV2 and J usage is TRBJ1-4; D unclear. CDR1 and CDR2 (germline): SNHLY, FYNNEI. The V gene lost 1 base and the J gene lost 4 bases, with 7 bases spanning the gap. The CDR3 runs 14 residues. The CDR3 sequence: CASSEGQSNEKLFF. In nucleotides, the CDR3 is TGTGCCAGCAGTGAAGGGCAGAGTAATGAAAAACTGTTTTTT.

This clonotype was counted at least ten times. The V call is TRBV7-3, the J call TRBJ2-7; possibly TRBD2 for D (5 bases). The CDR3 sequence is 16 residues long. V was pared by 5 bases and J by 1 base, with 18 bases between. Germline V gene data show CDR1 as SGHTA and CDR2 as FQGTGA. The CDR3 loop is CASSPPRARRSYEQYF. DNA for the CDR3: TGTGCCAGCAGCCCCCCCCGGGCCCGGAGGTCCTACGAGCAGTACTTC.

This clonotype was picked up a small number of times. The chain has TRBV3-1 and TRBJ2-5, with D possibly TRBD1 on 6 matching bases. Looked up from germline, CDR1 is LGHDT and CDR2 is YNNKEL (reference sequence). Trimming took 0 bases from V and 2 from J, leaving 10 bases between them. The CDR3 contains 15 residues. The CDR3 DNA is TGTGCCAGCAGCCAAGATCCCCAGGGGCAAGAGACCCAGTACTTC. Translation: CASSQDPQGQETQYF.

A note on this clonotype: Since the CDR3 does not end with the conserved phenylalanine or tryptophan, this likely comes from a read error. The rearrangement uses TRBV28 and TRBJ1-1; D is ambiguous. V was shortened by 4 bases and J by 1 base, with 10 bases between the two germline ends. The CDR3 is 14 residues long. CDR1 and CDR2 from the germline V gene are MDHEN and SYDVKM. DNA of the CDR3: TGTGCCAGCAGTTACGAGACGGAGAACACTGAAGCTTTCTTA. This gives the protein CASSYETENTEAFL.

In its sample, this clonotype was seen a few times. The V call is TRBV9, the J call TRBJ2-1; 14 positions match TRBD2. Germline V gene data show CDR1 as SGDLS and CDR2 as YYNGEE. CDR3 length: 16 amino acids. V shed 3 bases, J shed 7 bases, and the junction held 6 bases outside the gene matches. CDR3 DNA: TGTGCCAGCAGCGCCAGGACTAGCGGGGGGAGGAATGAGCAGTTCTTC. This gives the protein CASSARTSGGRNEQFF.

This clonotype has a handful of counts. The chain uses TRBV4-1 and TRBJ1-5; the match to TRBD1 covers 8 bases. Germline V gene sequence: CDR1 MGHRA, CDR2 YSYEKL. CDR3 length equals 16 residues. V gave up 1 base and J gave up 4 bases; unmatched junction bases: 6. The DNA of the CDR3 is TGCGCCAGCAGCCAAGGACAGGGGATCCTAAATCAGCCCCAGCATTTT. Translated, it gives CASSQGQGILNQPQHF.

This clonotype appeared many times. The chain carries TRBV7-8 and TRBJ1-5; a weak D match, TRBD1 (6 bases). CDR3 size: 16 residues. The V and J ends lost 0 bases and 3 bases respectively, with 12 bases between them. CDR1 and CDR2 (germline): SGHVS, FQNEAQ. CDR3 DNA: TGTGCCAGCAGCTTAGCCTACGCAGGGGACAATCAGCCCCAGCATTTT. Its translation: CASSLAYAGDNQPQHF.

The J gene is TRBJ2-7, the V gene TRBV7-3; the D gene is possibly TRBD1 (8 bases). The CDR3 covers 15 residues. The V gene's germline CDR1 is SGHTA and CDR2 FQGTGA. V was shortened by 3 bases and J by 4 bases, with 16 bases between the two germline ends. The CDR3 coding sequence is TGTGCCAGCAGCTTCCCGGGGGGACAGGCATACGAGCAGTACTTC. Translating gives CASSFPGGQAYEQYF.

The table lists this clonotype with a few counts. The chain uses TRBV5-3 and TRBJ1-1; D is ambiguous. TRBV5-3 is labeled an ORF, and its function is uncertain. This CDR3 region has 16 residues. Trimming shortened V by 1 base and J by 5 bases, and 18 bases separated the two germline ends. CDR3 DNA sequence: TGTGCCAGAAGCTTGTTAAAAATTGGGTTTGGGACTGAAGCTTTCTTT. Translation gives CARSLLKIGFGTEAFF.

This clonotype was detected many times. V gene TRBV6-1 combines with J gene TRBJ2-1, with 10 bases lining up with TRBD1. Germline loops: CDR1 MNHNS, CDR2 SASEGT. After removal of 6 bases from V and 8 bases from J, the junction contained 10 bases not matched to a gene. The CDR3 is 15 residues long. CDR3 DNA: TGTGCCAGCAGCCTCTGGACAGGGGGACGGGATGAGCAGTTCTTC. Translation: CASSLWTGGRDEQFF.

The gene calls are TRBV5-1 and TRBJ1-1, with D maybe TRBD1 (6 bases). Germline assignment: CDR1 SGHRS and CDR2 YFSETQ. The CDR3 sequence is 14 residues long. V was trimmed by 4 bases and J by 7 bases, leaving 17 bases between them. The CDR3 protein is CASSPTTGGNEAFF. CDR3 nucleotide sequence: TGCGCCAGCAGCCCTACGACAGGCGGAAATGAAGCTTTCTTT.

V gene TRBV4-2 combines with J gene TRBJ2-7, with TRBD2 matching over 9 bases. The CDR3 runs 17 residues. V lost 4 bases to trimming and J lost 2 bases; unmatched junction nucleotides: 12. Germline V CDR1 and CDR2: LGHNA, YNFKEQ. CDR3 residues: CASSPHLLGGRAYEQYF. CDR3 sequence (DNA): TGTGCCAGCAGCCCCCATTTGTTGGGCGGGAGGGCCTACGAGCAGTACTTC.

This clonotype was seen many times. The V and J genes are TRBV9 and TRBJ1-2, with D maybe TRBD1 (5 bases). Germline V gives CDR1 SGDLS, CDR2 YYNGEE. The CDR3 is 19 amino acids. Trimming shortened V by 0 bases and J by 0 bases, and 21 bases separated the two germline ends. CDR3 sequence (DNA): TGTGCCAGCAGCGTAGCTGGAGCCCCCCGCCAGGGTGCTAACTATGGCTACACCTTC. This translates into CASSVAGAPRQGANYGYTF. Together with reference TRBV9 and TRBJ1-2, the CDR3 gives the full variable domain: DSGVTQTPKHLITATGQRVTLRCSPRSGDLSVYWYQQSLDQGLQFLIQYYNGEERAKGNILERFSAQQFPDLHSELNLSSLELGDSALYFCASSVAGAPRQGANYGYTFGSGTRLTVV.

In its sample, this clonotype was seen a few times. This sequence joins TRBV29-1 and TRBJ2-1; possibly TRBD1 or TRBD2 for D (5 bases each). CDR3 length: 13 amino acids. Germline V gene lookup returns CDR1 SQVTM and CDR2 ANQGSEA. V lost 6 bases and J lost 0, with 9 bases in between. The CDR3, as DNA: TGCAGCGTGGGACGGGCCTCCTACAATGAGCAGTTCTTC. Protein sequence: CSVGRASYNEQFF.

J is TRBJ1-1 and V is TRBV7-6, with D possibly being TRBD1 (6 bases). Per germline, CDR1 SGHVS and CDR2 FNYEAQ. V lost 5 bases and J 5 bases, leaving 15 bases between the germline ends. This CDR3 spans 14 amino acids. The CDR3 sequence: CASSPSGGATEAFF. As DNA, the CDR3 is TGTGCCAGCAGCCCATCGGGGGGCGCGACTGAAGCTTTCTTT.

The genes are TRBV4-1 and TRBJ2-7, with a tentative D call TRBD2 (5 bases). Looked up from germline, CDR1 is MGHRA and CDR2 is YSYEKL. The V and J ends lost 1 base and 2 bases respectively, with 15 bases between them. The CDR3 contains 16 residues. The CDR3 DNA reads TGCGCCAGCAGCCAAGCCCCCGACGGGGTAACCTACGAGCAGTACTTC. Protein: CASSQAPDGVTYEQYF.

This clonotype was seen repeatedly, ten times or more. The chain is built from TRBV7-3 and TRBJ2-3, with unresolved D. V dropped 5 bases and J dropped 0 bases, with 12 bases sitting between them. CDR1 and CDR2 from the germline V gene are SGHTA and FQGTGA. CDR3 length equals 15 residues. Here the CDR3 reads CASSIDSASTDTQYF. DNA for the CDR3: TGTGCCAGCAGCATAGACTCAGCTAGCACAGATACGCAGTATTTT.

Only a few counts were recorded for this clonotype. J is TRBJ2-7 and V is TRBV30; D unclear. Deletions cut 0 bases from V and 2 bases from J, with 5 bases between. This CDR3 contains 12 residues. Germline CDR1 is GTSNPN and CDR2 is SVGIG (reference sequence). CDR3 residues: CAWSVSAYEQYF. CDR3 nucleotide sequence: TGTGCCTGGAGTGTGTCGGCCTACGAGCAGTACTTC.

This clonotype was picked up many times. The chain carries TRBV27 and TRBJ1-3; D is unresolved. The germline V gene has CDR1 MNHEY and CDR2 SMNVEV (reference sequence). V lost 1 base, J lost 4 bases, and 11 bases lay in between. This CDR3 region has 15 residues. In DNA, the CDR3 is TGTGCCAGCAGTTTATTTAGGGCCACCGGAAACACCATATATTTT. Translation: CASSLFRATGNTIYF.

This clonotype has just a few counts. V gene TRBV5-6 combines with J gene TRBJ2-2, with a weak D call TRBD1 (6 bases). V lost 1 base, J lost 1 base, and 8 bases lay in between. Germline CDR1 SGHDT, CDR2 YYEEEE. The CDR3 extends over 15 amino acids. CDR3 amino acids: CASSLPGENTGELFF. The CDR3 bases are TGTGCCAGCAGCTTGCCAGGGGAGAACACCGGGGAGCTGTTTTTT. Complete variable domain (other parts from reference TRBV5-6 and TRBJ2-2): DAGVTQSPTHLIKTRGQQVTLRCSPKSGHDTVSWYQQALGQGPQFIFQYYEEEERQRGNFPDRFSGHQFPNYSSELNVNALLLGDSALYLCASSLPGENTGELFFGEGSRLTVL.

This chain connects TRBV4-1 to TRBJ2-5; 9 nucleotides agree with TRBD2. Per the germline V gene, CDR1 is MGHRA and CDR2 is YSYEKL. After removal of 1 base from V and 5 bases from J, the junction contained 5 bases not matched to a gene. The CDR3 is 15 amino acids. The CDR3 sequence is CASSQVAGARETQYF. As DNA, the CDR3 is TGCGCCAGCAGCCAAGTAGCGGGAGCGAGGGAGACCCAGTACTTC.

The chain uses TRBV19 and TRBJ1-1, with 10 bases aligning to TRBD1. CDR3 length: 14 amino acids. Unmatched junction bases numbered 2, after V lost 3 bases and J lost 4 bases. CDR1 is LNHDA, CDR2 SQIVND, per germline (reference sequence). The CDR3 nucleotides are TGTGCCAGTAGTATGGACAGGGGGGTCACTGAAGCTTTCTTT. Residues: CASSMDRGVTEAFF.

This clonotype was seen more than once but under ten times. J is TRBJ2-7 and V is TRBV15; D gene ambiguous. The CDR3 is 16 residues long. The V and J ends lost 0 bases and 4 bases respectively, with 16 bases between them. Germline assignment: CDR1 LNHNV and CDR2 YYDKDF (reference sequence). Here the CDR3 DNA reads TGTGCCACCAGCAGAGATCGGGCAGTAAAAGGGTACGAGCAGTACTTC. Residues: CATSRDRAVKGYEQYF. Together with reference TRBV15 and TRBJ2-7, the CDR3 gives the full variable domain: DAMVIQNPRYQVTQFGKPVTLSCSQTLNHNVMYWYQQKSSQAPKLLFHYYDKDFNNEADTPDNFQSRRPNTSFCFLDIRSPGLGDTAMYLCATSRDRAVKGYEQYFGPGTRLTVT.